This entry describes one T cell receptor (beta chain). The antigen is unknown. This record comes from a study of T cell responses to AZD1222 COVID-19 vaccine. Findings of the study overall: An increase in Spike-specific TCR breadth and depth was observed after two AZD1222 doses. The donor cohort was predominantly white British with a female majority, and clonal diversity may have been underestimated. Repertoires were sampled only after the peak T cell response. Seropositive at baseline were only six or seven AZD1222 recipients.

The V gene lost 2 bases and the J gene lost 1 base, with 9 bases spanning the gap. CDR3 length: 14 amino acids. Per germline, CDR1 GTSNPN and CDR2 SVGIG (reference sequence). Sequenced by immunoSEQ multiplex PCR; TCRdb stores in-frame clones only, minus some. The sample carries 120,000 or so clones, about 88% recorded once. The chain links TRBV30 to TRBJ1-3; D is perhaps TRBD1 (5 bases). The TCR originated in an adult in good health. Source: peripheral blood, taken on day 0 of MenACWY control vaccination. The CDR3 bases are TGTGCCTGGAGTAAGACAGTGTCTGGAAACACCATATATTTT. Its translation: CAWSKTVSGNTIYF. The entire variable domain, with the rest obtained from reference TRBV30 and TRBJ1-3, is as follows: SQTIHQWPATLVQPVGSPLSLECTVEGTSNPNLYWYRQAAGRGLQLLFYSVGIGQISSEVPQNLSASRPQDRQFILSSKKLLLSDSGFYLCAWSKTVSGNTIYFGEGSWLTVV.